This TCR beta chain was identified during a study of blood T cell repertoires in COVID-19. Whole-study context: From T cells, B-cell-depleted T cells, or PBMCs came the material, which was cDNA or gDNA.

This CDR3 spans 15 amino acids. Trimming took off 6 bases at V and 7 bases at J, with 19 bases between the two ends. The V gene's germline CDR1 is MDHEN and CDR2 SYDVKM. The assay was immunoSEQ multiplex PCR, and TCRdb's table has in-frame clones only and misses some. The profile covers 400,000 to 450,000 clones, with around nine tenths appearing a single time and around 1.5% taken by the ten largest. This clone was seen a single time. The sequence derives from a woman aged 40 to 50 with COVID-19, enrolled during active disease. Sequences were obtained from peripheral blood. The chain has TRBV28 and TRBJ1-5, with a tentative D call TRBD1 (5 bases). This CDR3 is CASSEGRGGRQPQHF. For the CDR3, the DNA is TGTGCCAGCAGCGAAGGTAGGGGAGGTCGACAGCCCCAGCATTTT.